This T cell receptor (beta chain) was documented in a study of control samples from healthy donors and cancer patients. Germline CDR1 LNHDA, CDR2 SQIVND (reference sequence). Trimming took off 5 bases at V and 2 bases at J, with 13 bases between the two ends. The length of the CDR3 is 14 residues. Sequenced by immunoSEQ multiplex PCR; TCRdb stores in-frame clones only, minus some. The sample includes around 100,000 clones, 80% to 90% seen only once; the top ten take about 14%. This sequence joins TRBV19 and TRBJ2-7; TRBD1 might be the D (7 bases). The source of this sequence is a man aged 25 to 40 in good health. Sequenced input: blood. CDR3 residues: CASSRGGGPYEQYF. The CDR3 DNA reads as TGTGCCAGTAGTCGCGGAGGGGGCCCCTACGAGCAGTACTTC. Drawing the rest from reference TRBV19 and TRBJ2-7, the complete variable domain is DGGITQSPKYLFRKEGQNVTLSCEQNLNHDAMYWYRQDPGQGLRLIYYSQIVNDFQKGDIAEGYSVSREKKESFPLTVTSAQKNPTAFYLCASSRGGGPYEQYFGPGTRLTVT.